One T cell receptor beta chain is described in this entry. Antigen unknown. The sample comes from a study of T cell responses to AZD1222 COVID-19 vaccine. Broader study findings: It was only after the peak T cell response that any repertoires were sampled. Unmutated variant regions reportedly attract nearly half of all spike-specific TCRs.

This CDR3 has 14 residues. CDR1 and CDR2 from the germline V gene are SGHRS and YFSETQ. The V end was cut by 0 bases, the J end by 2 bases, with 6 bases between. Data came from immunoSEQ multiplex PCR; TCRdb stores just in-frame clones and leaves some out. The sample includes some 140,000 clones, 75% to 95% of them seen just once. Material: peripheral blood, obtained on day 0 of AZD1222 vaccination. This TCR was sampled from an adult in good health. The chain has TRBV5-1 and TRBJ2-1; no reliable D call. CDR3 region: CASSLGSPYNEQFF. The CDR3 DNA reads TGCGCCAGCAGCTTGGGTTCCCCCTACAATGAGCAGTTCTTC.